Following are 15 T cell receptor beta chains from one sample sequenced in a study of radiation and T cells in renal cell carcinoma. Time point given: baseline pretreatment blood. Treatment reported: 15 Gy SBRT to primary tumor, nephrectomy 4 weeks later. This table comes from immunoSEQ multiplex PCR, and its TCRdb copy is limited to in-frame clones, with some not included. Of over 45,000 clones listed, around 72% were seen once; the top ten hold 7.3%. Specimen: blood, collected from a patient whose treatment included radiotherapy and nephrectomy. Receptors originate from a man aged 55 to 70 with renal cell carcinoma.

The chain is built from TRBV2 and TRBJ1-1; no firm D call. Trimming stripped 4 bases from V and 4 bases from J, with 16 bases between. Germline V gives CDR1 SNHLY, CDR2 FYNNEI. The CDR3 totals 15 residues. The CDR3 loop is CASSVLGQEGTEAFF. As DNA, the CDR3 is TGTGCCAGCAGTGTGCTGGGCCAGGAAGGCACTGAAGCTTTCTTT.

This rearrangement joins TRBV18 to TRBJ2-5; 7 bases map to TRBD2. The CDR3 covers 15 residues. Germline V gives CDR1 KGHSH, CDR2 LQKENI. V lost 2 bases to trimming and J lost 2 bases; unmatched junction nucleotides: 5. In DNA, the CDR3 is TGTGCCAGCTCACCATCTAGCGGCAATCAAGAGACCCAGTACTTC. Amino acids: CASSPSSGNQETQYF.

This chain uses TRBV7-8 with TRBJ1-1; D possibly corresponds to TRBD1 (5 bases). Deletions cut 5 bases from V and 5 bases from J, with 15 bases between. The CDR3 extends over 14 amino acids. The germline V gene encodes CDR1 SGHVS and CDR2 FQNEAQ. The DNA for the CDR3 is TGTGCCAGCAGCCCAGGCCTGTCAGGGACTGAAGCTTTCTTT. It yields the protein CASSPGLSGTEAFF.

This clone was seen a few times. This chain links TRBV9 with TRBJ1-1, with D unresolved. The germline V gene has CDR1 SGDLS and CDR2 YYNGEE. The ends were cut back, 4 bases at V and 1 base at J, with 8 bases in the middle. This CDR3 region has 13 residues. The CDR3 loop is CASSFTENTEAFF. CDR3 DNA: TGTGCCAGCAGCTTTACAGAGAACACTGAAGCTTTCTTT.

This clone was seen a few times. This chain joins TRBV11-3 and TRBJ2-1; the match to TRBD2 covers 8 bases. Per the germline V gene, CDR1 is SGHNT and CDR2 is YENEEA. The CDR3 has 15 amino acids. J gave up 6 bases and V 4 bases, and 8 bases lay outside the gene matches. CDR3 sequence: CASSSTRGAPNEQFF. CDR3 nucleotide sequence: TGTGCCAGCAGCTCCACGCGGGGGGCCCCCAATGAGCAGTTCTTC.

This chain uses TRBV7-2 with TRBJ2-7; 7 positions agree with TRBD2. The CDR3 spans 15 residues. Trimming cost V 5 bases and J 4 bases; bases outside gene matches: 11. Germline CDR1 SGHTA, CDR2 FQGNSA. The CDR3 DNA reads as TGTGCCAGCAGCAGGGGTCTAGCGGAGTCTTACGAGCAGTACTTC. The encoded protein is CASSRGLAESYEQYF.

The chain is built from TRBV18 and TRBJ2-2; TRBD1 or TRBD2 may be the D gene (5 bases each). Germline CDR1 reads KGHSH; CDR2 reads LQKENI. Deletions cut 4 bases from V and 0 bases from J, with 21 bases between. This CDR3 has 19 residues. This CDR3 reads CASSLLASGPLTNTGELFF. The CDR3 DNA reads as TGTGCCAGCTCACTATTAGCGTCGGGGCCCTTGACGAACACCGGGGAGCTGTTTTTT.

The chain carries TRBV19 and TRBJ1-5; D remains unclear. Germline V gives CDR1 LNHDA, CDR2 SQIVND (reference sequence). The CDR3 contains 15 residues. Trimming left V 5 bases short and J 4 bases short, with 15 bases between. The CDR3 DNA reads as TGTGCCAGTAGTCCCCGGACCGGGGAGAATCAGCCCCAGCATTTT. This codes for CASSPRTGENQPQHF.

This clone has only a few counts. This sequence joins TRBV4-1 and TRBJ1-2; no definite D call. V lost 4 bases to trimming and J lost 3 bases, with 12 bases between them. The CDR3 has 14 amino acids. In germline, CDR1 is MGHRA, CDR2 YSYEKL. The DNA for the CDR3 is TGCGCCAGCAGCCCCGGCGGTCTGGACTATGGCTACACCTTC. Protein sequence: CASSPGGLDYGYTF.

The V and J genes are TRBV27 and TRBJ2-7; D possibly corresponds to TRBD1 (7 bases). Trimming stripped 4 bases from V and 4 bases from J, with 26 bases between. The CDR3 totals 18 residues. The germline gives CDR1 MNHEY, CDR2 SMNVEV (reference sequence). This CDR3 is CASSYKQGQGGNRYEQYF. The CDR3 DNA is TGTGCCAGCAGTTACAAACAGGGTCAGGGGGGAAACCGTTACGAGCAGTACTTC.

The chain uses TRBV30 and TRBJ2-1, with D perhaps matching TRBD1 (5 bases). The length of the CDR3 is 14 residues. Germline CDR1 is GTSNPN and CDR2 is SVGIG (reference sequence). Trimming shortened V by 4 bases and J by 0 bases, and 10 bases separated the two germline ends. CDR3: CAWKSGPSYNEQFF. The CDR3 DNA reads TGTGCCTGGAAGTCAGGGCCCTCCTACAATGAGCAGTTCTTC. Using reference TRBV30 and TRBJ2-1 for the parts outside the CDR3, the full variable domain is SQTIHQWPATLVQPVGSPLSLECTVEGTSNPNLYWYRQAAGRGLQLLFYSVGIGQISSEVPQNLSASRPQDRQFILSSKKLLLSDSGFYLCAWKSGPSYNEQFFGPGTRLTVL.

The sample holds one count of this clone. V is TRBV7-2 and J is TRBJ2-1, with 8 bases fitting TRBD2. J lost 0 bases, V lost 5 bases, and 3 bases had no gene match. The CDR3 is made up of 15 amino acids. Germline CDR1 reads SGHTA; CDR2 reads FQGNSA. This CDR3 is CASSLSGGSYNEQFF. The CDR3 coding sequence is TGTGCCAGCAGCCTAAGCGGGGGCTCCTACAATGAGCAGTTCTTC.

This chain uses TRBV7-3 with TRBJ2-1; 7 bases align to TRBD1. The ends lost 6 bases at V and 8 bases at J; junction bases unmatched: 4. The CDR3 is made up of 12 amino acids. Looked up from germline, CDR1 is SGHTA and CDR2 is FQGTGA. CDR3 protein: CASSRGRDEQFF. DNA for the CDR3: TGTGCCAGCAGTAGGGGGCGCGATGAGCAGTTCTTC. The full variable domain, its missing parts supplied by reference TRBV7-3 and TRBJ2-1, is GAGVSQTPSNKVTEKGKYVELRCDPISGHTALYWYRQSLGQGPEFLIYFQGTGAADDSGLPNDRFFAVRPEGSVSTLKIQRTERGDSAVYLCASSRGRDEQFFGPGTRLTVL.

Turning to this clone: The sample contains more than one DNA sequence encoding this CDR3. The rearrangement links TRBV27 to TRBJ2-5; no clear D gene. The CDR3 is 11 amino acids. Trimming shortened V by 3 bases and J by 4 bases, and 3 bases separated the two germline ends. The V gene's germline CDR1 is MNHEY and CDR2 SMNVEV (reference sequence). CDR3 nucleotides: TGTGCCAGCAGTTTGGGAGAGACCCAGTACTTC. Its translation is CASSLGETQYF.

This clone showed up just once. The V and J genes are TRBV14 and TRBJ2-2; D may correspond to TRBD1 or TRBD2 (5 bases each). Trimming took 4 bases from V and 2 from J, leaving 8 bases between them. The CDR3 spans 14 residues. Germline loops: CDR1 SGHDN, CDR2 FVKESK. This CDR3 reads CASSPWDNTGELFF. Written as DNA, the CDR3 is TGTGCCAGCAGCCCCTGGGACAACACCGGGGAGCTGTTTTTT.